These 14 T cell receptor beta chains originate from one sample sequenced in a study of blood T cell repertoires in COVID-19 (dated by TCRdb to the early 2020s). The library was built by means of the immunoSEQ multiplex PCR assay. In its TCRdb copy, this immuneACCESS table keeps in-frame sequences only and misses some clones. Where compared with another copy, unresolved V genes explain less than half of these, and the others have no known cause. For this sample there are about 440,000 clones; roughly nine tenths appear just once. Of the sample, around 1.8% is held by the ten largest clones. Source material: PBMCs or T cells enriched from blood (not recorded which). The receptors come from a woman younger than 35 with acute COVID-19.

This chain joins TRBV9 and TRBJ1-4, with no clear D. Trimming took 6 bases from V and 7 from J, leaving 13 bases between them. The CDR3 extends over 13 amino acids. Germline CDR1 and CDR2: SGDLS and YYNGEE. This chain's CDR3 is CASNPGFGEKLFF. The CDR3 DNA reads TGTGCCAGCAACCCGGGTTTTGGTGAAAAACTGTTTTTT.

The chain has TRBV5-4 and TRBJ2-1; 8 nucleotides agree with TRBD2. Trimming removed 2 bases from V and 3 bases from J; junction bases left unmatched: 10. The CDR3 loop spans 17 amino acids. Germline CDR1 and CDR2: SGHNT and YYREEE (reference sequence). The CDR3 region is CASSFAAGGGGYNEQFF. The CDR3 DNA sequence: TGTGCCAGCAGCTTCGCGGCGGGGGGAGGTGGCTACAATGAGCAGTTCTTC.

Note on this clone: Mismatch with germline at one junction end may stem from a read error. In DNA form, the CDR3 reads TGTGCCAGGGAGGACGGCTCCTTC. This gives the protein CAREDGSF. V gene TRBV2 combines with J gene TRBJ1-2; D is unclear. The CDR3 covers 8 residues. Germline V lookup: CDR1 SNHLY, CDR2 FYNNEI.

DNA for the CDR3: TGTGCCAGCAGCTTAACTTCCCCTGGAAACACCATATATTTT. Translated, it gives CASSLTSPGNTIYF. V usage is TRBV11-2 and J usage is TRBJ1-3; no definite D call. The germline V gene has CDR1 SGHAT and CDR2 FQNNGV. V was pared by 2 bases and J by 2 bases, with 7 bases between. The CDR3 is 14 residues long.

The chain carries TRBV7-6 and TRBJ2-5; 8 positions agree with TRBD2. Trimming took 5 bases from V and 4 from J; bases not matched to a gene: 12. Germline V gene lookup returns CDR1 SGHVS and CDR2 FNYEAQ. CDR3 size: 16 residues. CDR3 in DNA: TGTGCCAGCAGCCCTAGTTCGGGGGGGCCACTAGAGACCCAGTACTTC. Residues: CASSPSSGGPLETQYF.

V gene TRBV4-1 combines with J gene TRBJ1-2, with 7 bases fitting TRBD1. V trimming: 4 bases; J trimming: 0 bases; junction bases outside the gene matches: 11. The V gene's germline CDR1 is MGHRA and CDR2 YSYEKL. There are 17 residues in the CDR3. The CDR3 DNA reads TGCGCCAGCAGCCCCCCCTGGAGGGGGCTAGCTAACTATGGCTACACCTTC. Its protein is CASSPPWRGLANYGYTF.

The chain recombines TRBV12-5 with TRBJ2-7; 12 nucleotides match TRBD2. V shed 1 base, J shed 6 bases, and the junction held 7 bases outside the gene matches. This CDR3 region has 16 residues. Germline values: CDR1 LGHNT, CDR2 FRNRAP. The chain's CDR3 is CASGLGLAGDHFEQYF. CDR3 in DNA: TGTGCTAGTGGTTTGGGACTAGCGGGGGACCATTTCGAGCAGTACTTC.

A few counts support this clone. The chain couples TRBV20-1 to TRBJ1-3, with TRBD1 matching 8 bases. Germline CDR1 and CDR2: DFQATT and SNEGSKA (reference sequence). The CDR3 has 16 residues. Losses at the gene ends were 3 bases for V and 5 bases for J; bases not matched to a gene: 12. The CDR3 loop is CSASTPGTGDRNTIYF. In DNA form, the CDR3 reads TGCAGTGCTAGTACACCCGGGACAGGTGACCGAAACACCATATATTTT.

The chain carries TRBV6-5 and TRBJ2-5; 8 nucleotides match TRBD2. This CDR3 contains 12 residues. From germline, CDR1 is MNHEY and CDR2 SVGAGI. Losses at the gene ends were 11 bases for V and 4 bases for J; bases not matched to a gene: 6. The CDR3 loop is CALREGRETQYF. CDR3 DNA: TGTGCCCTACGGGAGGGGCGAGAGACCCAGTACTTC.

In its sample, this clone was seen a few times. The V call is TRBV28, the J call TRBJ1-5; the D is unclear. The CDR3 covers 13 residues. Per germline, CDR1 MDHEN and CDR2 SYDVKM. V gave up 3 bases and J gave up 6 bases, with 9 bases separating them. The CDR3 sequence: CASSFGNGQPQHF. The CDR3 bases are TGTGCCAGCAGTTTTGGTAACGGTCAGCCCCAGCATTTT.

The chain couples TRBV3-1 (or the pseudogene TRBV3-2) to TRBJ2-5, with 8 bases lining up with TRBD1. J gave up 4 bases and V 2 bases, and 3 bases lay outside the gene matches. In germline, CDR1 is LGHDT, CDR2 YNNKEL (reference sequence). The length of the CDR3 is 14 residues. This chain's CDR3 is CASSQPDRGETQYF. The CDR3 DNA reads TGTGCCAGCAGCCAACCCGACAGGGGAGAGACCCAGTACTTC.

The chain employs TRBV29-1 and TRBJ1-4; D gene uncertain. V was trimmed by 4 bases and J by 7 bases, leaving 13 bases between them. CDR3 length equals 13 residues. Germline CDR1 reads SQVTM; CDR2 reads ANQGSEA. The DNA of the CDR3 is TGCAGCGTTGTTTCGGTTCTCGGTGAAAAACTGTTTTTT. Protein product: CSVVSVLGEKLFF.

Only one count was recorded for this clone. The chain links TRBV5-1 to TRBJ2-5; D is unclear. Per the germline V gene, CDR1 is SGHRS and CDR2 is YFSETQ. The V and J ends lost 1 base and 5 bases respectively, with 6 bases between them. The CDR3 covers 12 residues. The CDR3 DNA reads TGCGCCAGCAGCTTGTATTCGGAGACCCAGTACTTC. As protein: CASSLYSETQYF.

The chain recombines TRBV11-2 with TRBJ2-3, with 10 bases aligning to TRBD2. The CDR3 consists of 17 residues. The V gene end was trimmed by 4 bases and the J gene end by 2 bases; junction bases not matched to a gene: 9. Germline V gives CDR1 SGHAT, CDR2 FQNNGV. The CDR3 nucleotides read TGTGCCAGCAGCTACCGGACTAGCGGTTCCTACACAGATACGCAGTATTTT. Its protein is CASSYRTSGSYTDTQYF.